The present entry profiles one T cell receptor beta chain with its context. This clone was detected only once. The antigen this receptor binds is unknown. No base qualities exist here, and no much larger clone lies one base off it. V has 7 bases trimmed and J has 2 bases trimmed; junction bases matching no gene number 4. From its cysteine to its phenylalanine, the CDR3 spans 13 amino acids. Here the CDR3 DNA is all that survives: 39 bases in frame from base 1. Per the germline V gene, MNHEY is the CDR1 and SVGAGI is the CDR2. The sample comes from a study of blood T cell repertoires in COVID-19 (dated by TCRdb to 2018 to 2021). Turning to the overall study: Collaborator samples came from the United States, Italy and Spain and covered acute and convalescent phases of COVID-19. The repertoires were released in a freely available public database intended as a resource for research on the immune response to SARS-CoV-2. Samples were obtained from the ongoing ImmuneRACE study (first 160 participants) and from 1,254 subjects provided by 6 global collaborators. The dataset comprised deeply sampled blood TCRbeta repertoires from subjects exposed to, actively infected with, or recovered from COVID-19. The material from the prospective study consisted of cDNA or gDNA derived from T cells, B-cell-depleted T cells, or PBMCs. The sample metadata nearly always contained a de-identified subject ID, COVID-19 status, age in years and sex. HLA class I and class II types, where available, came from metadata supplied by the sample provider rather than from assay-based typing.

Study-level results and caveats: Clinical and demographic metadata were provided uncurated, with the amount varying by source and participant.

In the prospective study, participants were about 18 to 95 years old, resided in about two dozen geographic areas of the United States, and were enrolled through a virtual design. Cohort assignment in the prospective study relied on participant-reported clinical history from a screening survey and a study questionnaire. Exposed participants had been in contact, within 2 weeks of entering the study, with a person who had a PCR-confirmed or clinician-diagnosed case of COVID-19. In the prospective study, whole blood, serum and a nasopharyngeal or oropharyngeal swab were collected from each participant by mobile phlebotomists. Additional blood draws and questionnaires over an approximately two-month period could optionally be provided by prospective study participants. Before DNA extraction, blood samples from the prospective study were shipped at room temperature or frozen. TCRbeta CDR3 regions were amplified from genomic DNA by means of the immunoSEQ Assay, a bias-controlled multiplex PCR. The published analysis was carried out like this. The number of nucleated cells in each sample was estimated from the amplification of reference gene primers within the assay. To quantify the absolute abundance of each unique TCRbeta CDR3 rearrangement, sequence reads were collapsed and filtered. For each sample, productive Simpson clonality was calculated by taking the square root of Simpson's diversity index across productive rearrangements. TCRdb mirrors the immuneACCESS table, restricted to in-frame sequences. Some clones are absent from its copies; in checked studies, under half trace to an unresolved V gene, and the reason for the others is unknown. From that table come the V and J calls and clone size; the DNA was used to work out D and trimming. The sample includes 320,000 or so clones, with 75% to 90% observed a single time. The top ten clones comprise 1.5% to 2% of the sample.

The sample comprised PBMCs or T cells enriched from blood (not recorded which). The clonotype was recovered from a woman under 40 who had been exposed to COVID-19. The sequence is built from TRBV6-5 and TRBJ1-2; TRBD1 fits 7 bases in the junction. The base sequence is TGTGCCAGCATCCTGGACAGGAACTATGGCTACACCTTC. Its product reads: CASILDRNYGYTF.